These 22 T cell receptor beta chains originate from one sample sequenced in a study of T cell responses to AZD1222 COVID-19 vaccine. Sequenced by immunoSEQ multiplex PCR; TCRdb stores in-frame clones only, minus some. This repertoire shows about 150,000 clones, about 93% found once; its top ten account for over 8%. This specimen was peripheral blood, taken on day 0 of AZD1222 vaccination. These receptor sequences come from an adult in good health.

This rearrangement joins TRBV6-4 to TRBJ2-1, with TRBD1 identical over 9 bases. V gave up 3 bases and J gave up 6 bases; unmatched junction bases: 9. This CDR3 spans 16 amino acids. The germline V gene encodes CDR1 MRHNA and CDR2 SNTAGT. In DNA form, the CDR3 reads TGTGCCAGCAGTGAATTAACGGGGACAGGGTCCAATGAGCAGTTCTTC. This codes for CASSELTGTGSNEQFF.

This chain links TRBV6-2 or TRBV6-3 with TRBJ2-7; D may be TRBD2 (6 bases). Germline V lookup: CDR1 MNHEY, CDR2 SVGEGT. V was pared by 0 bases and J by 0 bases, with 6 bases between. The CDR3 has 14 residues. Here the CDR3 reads CASSYSGGSYEQYF. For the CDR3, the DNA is TGTGCCAGCAGTTACTCGGGGGGCTCCTACGAGCAGTACTTC.

CDR3 sequence (DNA): TGTGCCTGGAGTGTATTTTCGAACTACACCTTC. Protein sequence: CAWSVFSNYTF. The rearrangement links TRBV30 to TRBJ1-2; D is unresolved. The CDR3 covers 11 residues. Looked up from germline, CDR1 is GTSNPN and CDR2 is SVGIG (reference sequence). V was clipped by 0 bases and J by 10 bases, with 9 bases between them.

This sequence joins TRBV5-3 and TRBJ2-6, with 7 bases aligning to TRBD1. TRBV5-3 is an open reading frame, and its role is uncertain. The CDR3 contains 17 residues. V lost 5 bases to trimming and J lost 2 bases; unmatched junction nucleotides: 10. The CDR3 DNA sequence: TGTGCCAGAAGTCGTCCCTTTGACAGGGCTGGGGCCAACGTCCTGACTTTC. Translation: CARSRPFDRAGANVLTF.

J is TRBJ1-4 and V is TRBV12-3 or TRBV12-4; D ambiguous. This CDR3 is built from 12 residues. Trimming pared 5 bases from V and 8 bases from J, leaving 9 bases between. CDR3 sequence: CASSLGWEKLFF. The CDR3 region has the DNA TGTGCCAGCAGTCTCGGGTGGGAAAAACTGTTTTTT.

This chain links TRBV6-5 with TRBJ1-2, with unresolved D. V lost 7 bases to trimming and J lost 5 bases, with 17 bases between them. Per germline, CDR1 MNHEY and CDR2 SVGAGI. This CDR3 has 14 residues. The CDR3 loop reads CASTRKTESYGYTF. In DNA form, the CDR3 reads TGTGCCAGCACCCGTAAGACGGAATCTTATGGCTACACCTTC.

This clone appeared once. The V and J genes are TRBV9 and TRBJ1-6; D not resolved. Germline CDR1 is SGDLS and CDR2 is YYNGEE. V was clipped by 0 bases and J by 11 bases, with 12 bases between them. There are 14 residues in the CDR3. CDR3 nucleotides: TGTGCCAGCAGCGTAGAGGCTGAGACGGCACCCCTCCACTTT. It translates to CASSVEAETAPLHF.

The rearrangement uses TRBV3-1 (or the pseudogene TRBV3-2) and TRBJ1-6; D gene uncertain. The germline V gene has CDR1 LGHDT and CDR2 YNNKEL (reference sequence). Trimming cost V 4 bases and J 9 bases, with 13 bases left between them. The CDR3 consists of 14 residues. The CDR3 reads CASSRSGFGSPLHF. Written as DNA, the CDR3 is TGTGCCAGCAGCCGGTCGGGGTTCGGTTCACCCCTCCACTTT.

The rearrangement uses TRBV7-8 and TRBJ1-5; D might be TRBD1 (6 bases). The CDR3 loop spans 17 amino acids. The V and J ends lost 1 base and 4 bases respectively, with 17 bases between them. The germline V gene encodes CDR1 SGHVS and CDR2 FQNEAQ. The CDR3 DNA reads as TGTGCCAGCAGCTTAGGGTTAGGAGGGGGTTTGAATCAGCCCCAGCATTTT. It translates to CASSLGLGGGLNQPQHF.

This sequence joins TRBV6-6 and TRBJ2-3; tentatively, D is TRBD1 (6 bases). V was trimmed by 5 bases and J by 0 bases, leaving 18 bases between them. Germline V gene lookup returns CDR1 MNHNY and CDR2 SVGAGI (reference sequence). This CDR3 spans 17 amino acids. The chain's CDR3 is CASSQGKAETSTDTQYF. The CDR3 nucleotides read TGTGCCAGCAGTCAGGGGAAAGCGGAGACTAGCACAGATACGCAGTATTTT.

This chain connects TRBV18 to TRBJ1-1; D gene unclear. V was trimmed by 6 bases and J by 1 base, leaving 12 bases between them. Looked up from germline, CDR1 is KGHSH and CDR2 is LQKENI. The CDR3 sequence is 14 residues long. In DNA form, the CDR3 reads TGTGCCAGCTCCTCTGGTGCAGGGAACACTGAAGCTTTCTTT. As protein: CASSSGAGNTEAFF. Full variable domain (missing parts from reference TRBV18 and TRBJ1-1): NAGVMQNPRHLVRRRGQEARLRCSPMKGHSHVYWYRQLPEEGLKFMVYLQKENIIDESGMPKERFSAEFPKEGPSILRIQQVVRGDSAAYFCASSSGAGNTEAFFGQGTRLTVV.

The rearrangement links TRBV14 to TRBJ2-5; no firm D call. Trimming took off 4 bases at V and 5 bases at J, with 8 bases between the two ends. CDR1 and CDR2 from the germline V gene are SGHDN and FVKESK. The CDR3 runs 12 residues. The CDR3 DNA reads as TGTGCCAGCAGCCCAGGACGTGAGACCCAGTACTTC. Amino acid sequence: CASSPGRETQYF.

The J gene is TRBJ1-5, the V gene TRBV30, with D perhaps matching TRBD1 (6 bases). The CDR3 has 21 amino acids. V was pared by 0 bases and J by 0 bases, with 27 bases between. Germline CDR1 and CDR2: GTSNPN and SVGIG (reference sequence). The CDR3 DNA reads TGTGCCTGGAGTGTACATCAGGGGCCCGGAGCCTACCGCGATAGCAATCAGCCCCAGCATTTT. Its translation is CAWSVHQGPGAYRDSNQPQHF.

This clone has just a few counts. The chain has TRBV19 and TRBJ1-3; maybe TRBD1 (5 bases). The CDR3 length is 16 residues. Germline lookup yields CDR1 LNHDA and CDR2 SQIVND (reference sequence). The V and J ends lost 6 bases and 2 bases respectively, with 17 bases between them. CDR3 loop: CASRKGALATGNTIYF. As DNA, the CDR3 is TGTGCCAGTAGAAAAGGGGCCCTAGCAACTGGAAACACCATATATTTT.

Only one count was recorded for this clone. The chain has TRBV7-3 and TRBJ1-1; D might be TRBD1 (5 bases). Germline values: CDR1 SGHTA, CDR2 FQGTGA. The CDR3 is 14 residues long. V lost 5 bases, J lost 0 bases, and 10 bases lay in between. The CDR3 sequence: CASSRDAVNTEAFF. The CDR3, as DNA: TGTGCCAGCAGCCGGGACGCCGTGAACACTGAAGCTTTCTTT.

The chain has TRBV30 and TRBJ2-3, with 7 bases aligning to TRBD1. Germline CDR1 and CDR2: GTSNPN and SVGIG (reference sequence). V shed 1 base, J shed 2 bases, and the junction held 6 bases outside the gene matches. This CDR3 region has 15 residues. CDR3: CAWSGGTENTDTQYF. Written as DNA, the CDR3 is TGTGCCTGGAGTGGAGGGACAGAGAACACAGATACGCAGTATTTT. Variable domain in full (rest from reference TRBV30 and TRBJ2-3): SQTIHQWPATLVQPVGSPLSLECTVEGTSNPNLYWYRQAAGRGLQLLFYSVGIGQISSEVPQNLSASRPQDRQFILSSKKLLLSDSGFYLCAWSGGTENTDTQYFGPGTRLTVL.

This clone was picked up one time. The CDR3 DNA sequence: TGTGCCAGCATGACGGATAATTCACCCCTCCACTTT. The encoded protein is CASMTDNSPLHF. The genes are TRBV2 and TRBJ1-6, with no clear D. V lost 7 bases, J lost 5 bases, and 6 bases lay in between. Per the germline V gene, CDR1 is SNHLY and CDR2 is FYNNEI. The CDR3 sequence is 12 residues long.

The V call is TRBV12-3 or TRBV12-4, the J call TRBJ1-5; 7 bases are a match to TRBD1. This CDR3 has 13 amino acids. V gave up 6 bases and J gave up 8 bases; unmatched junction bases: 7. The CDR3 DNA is TGTGCCAGCAGCGAGACAGGGATGAAGCCCCAGCATTTT. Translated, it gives CASSETGMKPQHF.

This CDR3 is CASSALPLAGTDTQYF. In DNA, the CDR3 is TGCGCCAGCAGCGCCCTACCACTAGCGGGGACAGATACGCAGTATTTT. The chain joins TRBV5-1 to TRBJ2-3; 10 bases agree with TRBD2. The germline V gene encodes CDR1 SGHRS and CDR2 YFSETQ. This CDR3 contains 16 residues. With V trimmed by 4 bases and J by 3 bases, 8 bases remained unmatched.

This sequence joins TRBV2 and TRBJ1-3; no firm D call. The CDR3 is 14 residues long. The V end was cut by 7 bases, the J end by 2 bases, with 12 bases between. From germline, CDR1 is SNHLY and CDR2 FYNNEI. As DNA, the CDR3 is TGTGCCAGCAAGGAGGGAGTCGCTGGAAACACCATATATTTT. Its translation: CASKEGVAGNTIYF.

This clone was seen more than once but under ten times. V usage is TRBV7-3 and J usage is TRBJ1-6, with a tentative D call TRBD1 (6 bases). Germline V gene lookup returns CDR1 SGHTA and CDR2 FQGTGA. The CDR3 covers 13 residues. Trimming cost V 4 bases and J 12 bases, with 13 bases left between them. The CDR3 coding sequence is TGTGCCAGCAGCTCTCAGGACAGTGGACCCCTCCACTTT. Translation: CASSSQDSGPLHF.

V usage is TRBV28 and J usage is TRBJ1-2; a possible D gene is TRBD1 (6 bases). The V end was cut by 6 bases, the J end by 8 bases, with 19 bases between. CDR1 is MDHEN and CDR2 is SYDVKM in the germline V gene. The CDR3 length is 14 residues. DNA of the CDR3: TGTGCCAGCAGCCCCCTCTCTACAGGGTCCGGCTACACCTTC. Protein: CASSPLSTGSGYTF.